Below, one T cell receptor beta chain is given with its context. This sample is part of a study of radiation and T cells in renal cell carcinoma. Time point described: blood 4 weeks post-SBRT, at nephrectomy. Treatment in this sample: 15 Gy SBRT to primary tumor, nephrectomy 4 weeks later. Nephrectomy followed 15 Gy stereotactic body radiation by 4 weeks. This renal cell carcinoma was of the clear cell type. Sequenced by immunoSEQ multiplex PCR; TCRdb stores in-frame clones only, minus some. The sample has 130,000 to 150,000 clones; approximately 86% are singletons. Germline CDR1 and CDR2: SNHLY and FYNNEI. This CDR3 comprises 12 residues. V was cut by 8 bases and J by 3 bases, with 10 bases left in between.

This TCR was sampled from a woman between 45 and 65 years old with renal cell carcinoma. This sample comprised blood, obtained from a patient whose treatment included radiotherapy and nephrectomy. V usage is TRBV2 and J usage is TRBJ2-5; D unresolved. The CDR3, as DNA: TGTGCCAGCGGAGAGACAAAAGAGACCCAGTACTTC. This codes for CASGETKETQYF.